This is a list of T cell receptor beta chains from one sample in a study of T cells after yellow fever vaccination. TCRdb passed the 5' RACE reads through MiXCR, listing each CDR3 protein once. The table lists about 630,000 distinct CDR3 sequences, 9% to 15% of them singletons. This sample comprised PBMCs, obtained on the day of the yellow fever booster vaccination. These receptors were obtained from a man under 40 who received the YFV17D yellow fever vaccine. Each CDR3 is given with its conserved first and last residue. The order of the fields is J gene, V gene, CDR3 length, D gene, clone size, CDR3 protein, CDR3 DNA. A D gene is named only where the DNA matches it firmly. Clone size is not always given. Where it is, it says once, few, many or a class for expanded clones.

j_call: TRBJ2-7
v_call: TRBV6-5
cdr3_length: 15
d_call: .
clone_size: .
cdr3_aa: CASSYPIGVTHEQYF
cdr3_nt: TGTGCCAGCAGTTACCCGATTGGGGTCACCCACGAGCAGTACTTC

j_call: TRBJ2-3
v_call: TRBV20-1
cdr3_length: 17
d_call: TRBD2
clone_size: few
cdr3_aa: CSAVGLAGHKSTDTQYF
cdr3_nt: TGCAGTGCAGTAGGGCTAGCGGGTCATAAGAGCACAGATACGCAGTATTTT

j_call: TRBJ2-5
v_call: TRBV7-6
cdr3_length: 14
d_call: .
clone_size: .
cdr3_aa: CASSLVQGKETQYF
cdr3_nt: TGTGCCAGCAGCTTAGTACAGGGAAAAGAGACCCAGTACTTC

j_call: TRBJ1-1
v_call: TRBV20-1
cdr3_length: 12
d_call: .
clone_size: few
cdr3_aa: CSARVPDTEAFF
cdr3_nt: TGCAGTGCTAGAGTCCCGGACACTGAAGCTTTCTTT

j_call: TRBJ2-5
v_call: TRBV28
cdr3_length: 15
d_call: .
clone_size: .
cdr3_aa: CASSFAAQGEETQYF
cdr3_nt: TGTGCCAGCAGTTTCGCGGCGCAGGGTGAAGAGACCCAGTACTTC

j_call: TRBJ2-5
v_call: TRBV11-2
cdr3_length: 14
d_call: .
clone_size: .
cdr3_aa: CASSLESGAETQYF
cdr3_nt: TGTGCCAGCAGCTTAGAGTCGGGAGCAGAGACCCAGTACTTC

j_call: TRBJ2-1
v_call: TRBV29-1
cdr3_length: 15
d_call: TRBD1
clone_size: few
cdr3_aa: CSVRKGTGEWEEQFF
cdr3_nt: TGCAGCGTTAGAAAAGGGACAGGGGAATGGGAGGAGCAGTTCTTC

j_call: TRBJ2-1
v_call: TRBV18
cdr3_length: 15
d_call: .
clone_size: few
cdr3_aa: CASSRLASIYNEQFF
cdr3_nt: TGTGCCAGCTCACGCCTAGCGTCGATCTACAATGAGCAGTTCTTC

j_call: TRBJ2-2
v_call: TRBV7-2
cdr3_length: 15
d_call: .
clone_size: few
cdr3_aa: CASRTQGGNTGELFF
cdr3_nt: TGTGCCAGCAGGACCCAGGGAGGGAACACCGGGGAGCTGTTTTTT

j_call: TRBJ2-3
v_call: TRBV28
cdr3_length: 15
d_call: TRBD2
clone_size: many
cdr3_aa: CASSLATSGRDTQYF
cdr3_nt: TGTGCCAGCAGCCTAGCGACTAGCGGGAGAGATACGCAGTATTTT

j_call: TRBJ2-1
v_call: TRBV6-1
cdr3_length: 16
d_call: .
clone_size: .
cdr3_aa: CASSPRATSSYNEQFF
cdr3_nt: TGTGCCAGCAGCCCCCGTGCGACAAGCTCCTACAATGAGCAGTTCTTC

j_call: TRBJ1-2
v_call: TRBV29-1
cdr3_length: 13
d_call: .
clone_size: .
cdr3_aa: CSVVRTVDYGYTF
cdr3_nt: TGCAGCGTTGTTAGGACAGTCGACTATGGCTACACCTTC

j_call: TRBJ2-7
v_call: TRBV6-2/TRBV6-3
cdr3_length: 12
d_call: .
clone_size: .
cdr3_aa: CAREVSSYEQYF
cdr3_nt: TGTGCCCGGGAAGTATCCTCCTACGAGCAGTACTTC

j_call: TRBJ1-6
v_call: TRBV6-1
cdr3_length: 13
d_call: .
clone_size: .
cdr3_aa: CASGEPYNSPLHF
cdr3_nt: TGTGCCAGCGGGGAACCCTATAATTCACCCCTCCACTTT

j_call: TRBJ2-1
v_call: TRBV6-2/TRBV6-3
cdr3_length: 13
d_call: .
clone_size: .
cdr3_aa: CASTGNLGNEQFF
cdr3_nt: TGTGCCAGCACGGGAAACCTGGGGAATGAGCAGTTCTTC

j_call: TRBJ2-3
v_call: TRBV7-2
cdr3_length: 13
d_call: .
clone_size: .
cdr3_aa: CASSWAVADVGYF
cdr3_nt: TGTGCCAGCAGTTGGGCCGTAGCGGACGTAGGGTATTTT

j_call: TRBJ1-2
v_call: TRBV19
cdr3_length: 13
d_call: .
clone_size: .
cdr3_aa: CASSSQGNYGYTF
cdr3_nt: TGTGCCAGTAGTAGCCAGGGGAACTATGGCTACACCTTC

j_call: TRBJ2-1
v_call: TRBV29-1
cdr3_length: 11
d_call: .
clone_size: many
cdr3_aa: CSHHTGNEQFF
cdr3_nt: TGCAGCCATCATACGGGCAATGAGCAGTTCTTC

j_call: TRBJ2-7
v_call: TRBV5-5
cdr3_length: 13
d_call: .
clone_size: .
cdr3_aa: CASRFAEAYEQYF
cdr3_nt: TGTGCCAGCAGGTTTGCGGAGGCCTACGAGCAGTACTTC

j_call: TRBJ2-7
v_call: TRBV20-1
cdr3_length: 15
d_call: TRBD2
clone_size: .
cdr3_aa: CSATYRSGRTNEQYF
cdr3_nt: TGCAGTGCAACTTATCGTAGCGGGAGGACCAACGAGCAGTACTTC

j_call: TRBJ2-5
v_call: TRBV4-3
cdr3_length: 16
d_call: .
clone_size: few
cdr3_aa: CASSQEGQRYQETQYF
cdr3_nt: TGCGCCAGCAGCCAAGAGGGCCAGCGATACCAAGAGACCCAGTACTTC

j_call: TRBJ2-1
v_call: TRBV20-1
cdr3_length: 14
d_call: .
clone_size: .
cdr3_aa: CSAKGRRSYNEQFF
cdr3_nt: TGCAGTGCCAAAGGACGGCGCTCCTACAATGAGCAGTTCTTC

j_call: TRBJ2-6
v_call: TRBV5-5
cdr3_length: 18
d_call: TRBD1
clone_size: few
cdr3_aa: CASSRRQGAVSGANVLTF
cdr3_nt: TGTGCCAGCAGCCGTAGACAGGGGGCCGTCTCTGGGGCCAACGTCCTGACTTTC

j_call: TRBJ2-7
v_call: TRBV29-1
cdr3_length: 14
d_call: TRBD2
clone_size: few
cdr3_aa: CSVGASGTSYEQYF
cdr3_nt: TGCAGCGTTGGAGCTAGCGGGACTTCCTACGAGCAGTACTTC

j_call: TRBJ2-3
v_call: TRBV5-1
cdr3_length: 16
d_call: TRBD2
clone_size: .
cdr3_aa: CASSSRLAGASDTQYF
cdr3_nt: TGCGCCAGCAGCTCAAGACTAGCGGGAGCGTCAGATACGCAGTATTTT

j_call: TRBJ2-2
v_call: TRBV25-1
cdr3_length: 15
d_call: TRBD1
clone_size: many
cdr3_aa: CASSYRDRATGELFF
cdr3_nt: TGTGCCAGCAGTTATAGGGACAGGGCCACCGGGGAGCTGTTTTTT

j_call: TRBJ1-4
v_call: TRBV7-9
cdr3_length: 14
d_call: .
clone_size: .
cdr3_aa: CASSYQGGNEKLFF
cdr3_nt: TGTGCCAGCAGCTACCAGGGAGGTAATGAAAAACTGTTTTTT

j_call: TRBJ2-1
v_call: TRBV7-9
cdr3_length: 17
d_call: TRBD2
clone_size: few
cdr3_aa: CASSLERGGRADNEQFF
cdr3_nt: TGTGCCAGCAGCTTAGAGCGCGGCGGGAGGGCCGACAATGAGCAGTTCTTC

j_call: TRBJ2-7
v_call: TRBV7-9
cdr3_length: 15
d_call: .
clone_size: .
cdr3_aa: CASSSTVRTGREQYF
cdr3_nt: TGTGCCAGCAGCTCAACCGTACGGACGGGGAGAGAGCAGTACTTC

j_call: TRBJ2-5
v_call: TRBV27
cdr3_length: 13
d_call: .
clone_size: .
cdr3_aa: CASRFIEGETQYF
cdr3_nt: TGTGCCAGCAGATTTATCGAGGGAGAGACCCAGTACTTC

j_call: TRBJ1-4
v_call: TRBV6-5
cdr3_length: 14
d_call: .
clone_size: .
cdr3_aa: CASSYTIPGEKLFF
cdr3_nt: TGTGCCAGCAGTTACACTATCCCCGGTGAAAAACTGTTTTTT

j_call: TRBJ2-3
v_call: TRBV18
cdr3_length: 11
d_call: .
clone_size: few
cdr3_aa: CATQAADTQYF
cdr3_nt: TGTGCCACCCAGGCGGCAGATACGCAGTATTTT

j_call: TRBJ2-2
v_call: TRBV5-1
cdr3_length: 15
d_call: TRBD2
clone_size: .
cdr3_aa: CASSLLAGAAGELFF
cdr3_nt: TGCGCCAGCAGCCTCTTAGCGGGAGCGGCCGGGGAGCTGTTTTTT

j_call: TRBJ2-1
v_call: TRBV18
cdr3_length: 15
d_call: TRBD2
clone_size: few
cdr3_aa: CASSPLAGRDNEQFF
cdr3_nt: TGTGCCAGCTCACCTCTAGCGGGACGAGACAATGAGCAGTTCTTC

j_call: TRBJ2-7
v_call: TRBV12-3/TRBV12-4
cdr3_length: 15
d_call: .
clone_size: many
cdr3_aa: CASSLIGGGDYEQYF
cdr3_nt: TGTGCCAGCAGTTTAATAGGGGGGGGTGACTACGAGCAGTACTTC